The clone carrying this TCR beta chain is judged medium-sized (0.01 to 0.1%). What it recognizes is unknown. The sample belongs to a study of siplizumab effects on memory and regulatory T cells. Clones were read by immunoSEQ multiplex PCR, and TCRdb kept only the in-frame ones, dropping some. The sample contains 13,000 to 15,000 clones, more than 40% of which appear only once. Mixed lymphocyte reaction cells underwent more than five days of coculture at 37°C. Germline lookup yields CDR1 GTSNPN and CDR2 SVGIG (reference sequence). The CDR3 contains 13 residues. Trimming shortened V by 5 bases and J by 0 bases, and 8 bases separated the two germline ends.

This clonotype was sampled from a human donor in good health; the cells came from an allogeneic mixed lymphocyte reaction. The gene calls are TRBV30 and TRBJ1-5, with no clear D. Source material: CFSE-low (dividing) CD4+ T cells sorted from an allogeneic mixed lymphocyte reaction. CDR3 sequence: CAWGKDSNQPQHF. DNA for the CDR3: TGTGCCTGGGGAAAGGATAGCAATCAGCCCCAGCATTTT.